These 26 T cell receptor beta chains came from one sample sequenced in a study of T cells after yellow fever vaccination. Via MiXCR, TCRdb re-called the 5' RACE reads, giving one row per CDR3 protein. The sample carries around 300,000 distinct CDR3 sequences, 10% to 15% recorded once. Sequencing was performed on CD4+ T cells sorted from PBMCs, taken 45 days after the yellow fever booster vaccination. The source of these receptors is a man aged 25-40 years who received the YFV17D yellow fever vaccine.

This clonotype showed up just a few times. The genes are TRBV11-2 and TRBJ2-1; no clear D. V lost 5 bases, J lost 2 bases, and 13 bases lay in between. CDR3 length: 15 residues. Germline CDR1 is SGHAT and CDR2 is FQNNGV. CDR3 loop: CASSQSRAAYNEQFF. CDR3 DNA sequence: TGTGCCAGCAGCCAGAGCCGGGCCGCCTACAATGAGCAGTTCTTC. Full variable domain (rest looked up from reference TRBV11-2 and TRBJ2-1): EAGVAQSPRYKIIEKRQSVAFWCNPISGHATLYWYQQILGQGPKLLIQFQNNGVVDDSQLPKDRFSAERLKGVDSTLKIQPAKLEDSAVYLCASSQSRAAYNEQFFGPGTRLTVL.

This clonotype was seen only a few times. V usage is TRBV20-1 and J usage is TRBJ2-1; D unresolved. V was clipped by 6 bases and J by 0 bases, with 6 bases between them. This CDR3 is 12 amino acids long. From germline, CDR1 is DFQATT and CDR2 SNEGSKA (reference sequence). The CDR3 loop is CSALYSYNEQFF. In DNA, the CDR3 is TGCAGTGCCCTATACTCCTACAATGAGCAGTTCTTC.

This chain joins TRBV5-1 and TRBJ1-6; 10 nucleotides line up with TRBD1. This CDR3 has 21 residues. V was pared by 4 bases and J by 0 bases, with 16 bases of the junction left unmatched. Germline V gives CDR1 SGHRS, CDR2 YFSETQ. The CDR3 loop is CASSAAGGQGPESSYNSPLHF. CDR3 DNA sequence: TGCGCCAGCAGCGCCGCCGGGGGACAGGGGCCGGAAAGCTCCTATAATTCACCCCTCCACTTT.

This clonotype was observed a handful of times. This rearrangement joins TRBV12-3 or TRBV12-4 to TRBJ2-7; the match to TRBD2 covers 13 bases. CDR3 length: 14 amino acids. J was trimmed by 2 bases and V by 6 bases; bases with no gene match: 1. CDR3 protein: CASRGLAGTYEQYF. The CDR3 DNA reads as TGTGCCAGCAGGGGACTAGCGGGAACCTACGAGCAGTACTTC.

This clonotype was observed many times. This chain joins TRBV7-3 and TRBJ2-1, with TRBD2 matching 10 bases. V lost 2 bases, J lost 2 bases, and 3 bases stayed unmatched. Germline values: CDR1 SGHTA, CDR2 FQGTGA. The CDR3 loop spans 16 amino acids. The chain's CDR3 is CASSLLSGGTYNEQFF. The CDR3 nucleotides read TGTGCCAGCAGCTTACTTAGCGGGGGGACCTACAATGAGCAGTTCTTC.

V is TRBV14 and J is TRBJ2-1; D possibly corresponds to TRBD2 (6 bases). The ends were cut back, 4 bases at V and 6 bases at J, with 10 bases in the middle. Germline V gene lookup returns CDR1 SGHDN and CDR2 FVKESK. This CDR3 comprises 13 residues. The CDR3, as DNA: TGTGCCAGCAGCCGACAAGCGGGCAATGAGCAGTTCTTC. This encodes CASSRQAGNEQFF.

The sample holds one count of this clonotype. The chain employs TRBV6-5 and TRBJ2-3; D is undetermined. The CDR3 length is 14 residues. The germline gives CDR1 MNHEY, CDR2 SVGAGI. The V end was cut by 0 bases, the J end by 4 bases, with 8 bases between. In DNA, the CDR3 is TGTGCCAGCAGTTACTCTATTAGATCAGATACGCAGTATTTT. It is translated as CASSYSIRSDTQYF.

The rearrangement links TRBV7-8 to TRBJ2-2; 7 bases are a match to TRBD2. This CDR3 has 14 residues. Trimming took 1 base from V and 7 from J; bases not matched to a gene: 3. Germline CDR1 SGHVS, CDR2 FQNEAQ. DNA of the CDR3: TGTGCCAGCAGCTTAGTTCGCGGGAGCGGGGAGCTGTTTTTT. Amino acids: CASSLVRGSGELFF. Drawing the rest from reference TRBV7-8 and TRBJ2-2, the complete variable domain is GAGVSQSPRYKVAKRGQDVALRCDPISGHVSLFWYQQALGQGPEFLTYFQNEAQLDKSGLPSDRFFAERPEGSVSTLKIQRTQQEDSAVYLCASSLVRGSGELFFGEGSRLTVL.

The rearrangement joins TRBV7-2 to TRBJ1-2, with TRBD1 as a possible D gene (5 bases). Germline V gene sequence: CDR1 SGHTA, CDR2 FQGNSA. This CDR3 has 13 amino acids. Trimming pared 2 bases from V and 5 bases from J, leaving 9 bases between. CDR3 sequence reads: CASSLKGRYGYTF. CDR3 DNA sequence: TGTGCCAGCAGCTTAAAGGGGCGATATGGCTACACCTTC. The full variable domain, completed using reference TRBV7-2 and TRBJ1-2, is GAGVSQSPSNKVTEKGKDVELRCDPISGHTALYWYRQSLGQGLEFLIYFQGNSAPDKSGLPSDRFSAERTGGSVSTLTIQRTQQEDSAVYLCASSLKGRYGYTFGSGTRLTVV.

A few counts support this clonotype. This chain uses TRBV29-1 with TRBJ2-5; TRBD2 agrees at 9 bases. The junction had 7 bases not matched to a gene; V was cut back by 4 bases and J by 7 bases. The CDR3 loop spans 13 amino acids. CDR1 and CDR2 from the germline V gene are SQVTM and ANQGSEA. The CDR3 DNA is TGCAGCGTTGTCTTAGCGGGAGAAGTGACCCAGTACTTC. Amino acids: CSVVLAGEVTQYF.

This clonotype was detected only a few times. The chain joins TRBV29-1 to TRBJ2-1; 7 nucleotides agree with TRBD2. Germline-derived CDR1 and CDR2 are SQVTM and ANQGSEA. Losses at the gene ends were 4 bases for V and 4 bases for J; bases not matched to a gene: 7. This CDR3 has 14 residues. Written as DNA, the CDR3 is TGCAGCGTTGTTGGGGGAGGGTCTTACAATGAGCAGTTCTTC. Translation gives CSVVGGGSYNEQFF.

This clonotype was found a few times. J is TRBJ2-3 and V is TRBV18; tentatively, D is TRBD2 (6 bases). Trimming cost V 6 bases and J 1 base, with 11 bases left between them. CDR1 is KGHSH, CDR2 LQKENI, per germline. The CDR3 runs 14 residues. CDR3 DNA sequence: TGTGCCAGCTCCCAGGCTAGCGGCACAGATACGCAGTATTTT. Amino acid sequence: CASSQASGTDTQYF.

The chain recombines TRBV23-1 with TRBJ2-1, with D possibly TRBD2 on 7 matching bases. TRBV23-1 is an ORF; its function is uncertain. The V end was cut by 11 bases, the J end by 7 bases, with 18 bases between. CDR3 length: 13 residues. The CDR3 spells CAGSGGGGNEQFF. In DNA form, the CDR3 reads TGCGCCGGTTCCGGGGGAGGGGGGAATGAGCAGTTCTTC.

The gene calls are TRBV20-1 and TRBJ2-3, with 14 bases identical to TRBD2. CDR3 length: 16 amino acids. Germline V gene sequence: CDR1 DFQATT, CDR2 SNEGSKA (reference sequence). V was pared by 0 bases and J by 5 bases, with 4 bases of the junction left unmatched. In DNA, the CDR3 is TGCAGTGCTAGAGAGGGACTAGCGGGAGAGGAAGATACGCAGTATTTT. Translation gives CSAREGLAGEEDTQYF.

In its sample, this clonotype was seen a few times. V usage is TRBV20-1 and J usage is TRBJ2-2, with D hard to call. Per the germline V gene, CDR1 is DFQATT and CDR2 is SNEGSKA (reference sequence). Trimming stripped 2 bases from V and 6 bases from J, with 13 bases between. The CDR3 consists of 14 residues. The CDR3 nucleotides are TGCAGTGCTAGATACGTTCCCCGTGCCGGGGAGCTGTTTTTT. Translating gives CSARYVPRAGELFF.

This chain links TRBV7-6 with TRBJ2-5, with no clear D. Germline loops: CDR1 SGHVS, CDR2 FNYEAQ. The CDR3 covers 15 residues. V was shortened by 0 bases and J by 4 bases, with 12 bases between the two germline ends. CDR3 nucleotide sequence: TGTGCCAGCAGCTTAGCTGCGTTGGTCGGAGAGACCCAGTACTTC. Protein: CASSLAALVGETQYF.

The CDR3 nucleotides are TGTGCCAGCAGCAAGGCCCACAGGGAGATGAACACTGAAGCTTTCTTT. Translated, it gives CASSKAHREMNTEAFF. This chain joins TRBV21-1 and TRBJ1-1; the DNA was not compared with TRBD1, the D call given in the table. TRBV21-1 constitutes a pseudogene. The CDR3 runs 16 residues.

This clonotype has only a few counts. The chain uses TRBV20-1 and TRBJ2-5, with D possibly matching TRBD1 (6 bases). CDR3 length equals 16 residues. Germline V gene data show CDR1 as DFQATT and CDR2 as SNEGSKA (reference sequence). The germline V and J ends were trimmed by 3 bases and 2 bases, with 19 bases remaining between them. CDR3 protein: CSASESRGKLQETQYF. The CDR3 coding sequence is TGCAGTGCTAGCGAAAGTAGGGGGAAGCTACAAGAGACCCAGTACTTC.

This clonotype was detected only a few times. The chain has TRBV5-1 and TRBJ2-3, with 9 bases fitting TRBD2. Germline V gene data show CDR1 as SGHRS and CDR2 as YFSETQ. The V segment lost 5 bases and the J segment 3 bases; nucleotides outside the gene matches: 4. The CDR3 spans 14 residues. The CDR3 sequence: CASRAGGPTDTQYF. The CDR3 DNA follows: TGCGCCAGCAGGGCGGGAGGGCCGACAGATACGCAGTATTTT.

In this sample, this clonotype turned up many times. DNA for the CDR3: TGTGCCAGCAGCCCCTGGGGGATAGCGGCGCAAGAGACCCAGTACTTC. It encodes CASSPWGIAAQETQYF. The chain has TRBV7-2 and TRBJ2-5; a possible D gene is TRBD2 (6 bases). Germline CDR1 is SGHTA and CDR2 is FQGNSA. This CDR3 has 16 residues. V lost 5 bases and J lost 2, with 18 bases in between. The whole variable domain, filled in from reference TRBV7-2 and TRBJ2-5, reads GAGVSQSPSNKVTEKGKDVELRCDPISGHTALYWYRQSLGQGLEFLIYFQGNSAPDKSGLPSDRFSAERTGGSVSTLTIQRTQQEDSAVYLCASSPWGIAAQETQYFGPGTRLLVL.

This clonotype occurred a few times. This rearrangement joins TRBV5-1 to TRBJ2-4; weak D call: TRBD1 (6 bases). V shed 0 bases and J shed 0 bases, with 10 bases lying between them. Per the germline V gene, CDR1 is SGHRS and CDR2 is YFSETQ. The CDR3 contains 16 residues. Here the CDR3 reads CASSLEWGLAKNIQYF. The DNA for the CDR3 is TGCGCCAGCAGCTTGGAGTGGGGGCTAGCCAAAAACATTCAGTACTTC.

This clonotype was seen many times. The chain joins TRBV20-1 to TRBJ2-1; 9 positions match TRBD2. Trimming took 3 bases from V and 6 from J; bases not matched to a gene: 6. Germline CDR1 DFQATT, CDR2 SNEGSKA (reference sequence). This CDR3 has 14 residues. The chain's CDR3 is CSASSGSILNEQFF. The CDR3, as DNA: TGCAGTGCTAGTAGCGGGAGCATACTCAATGAGCAGTTCTTC.

The chain links TRBV6-5 to TRBJ2-2; a possible D gene is TRBD1 (7 bases). Per germline, CDR1 MNHEY and CDR2 SVGAGI. The V gene lost 2 bases and the J gene lost 6 bases, with 13 bases spanning the gap. The CDR3 length is 15 residues. The CDR3, as DNA: TGTGCCAGCAGTTACCGCCGCAGGGGGGCCGGGGAGCTGTTTTTT. This encodes CASSYRRRGAGELFF.

In its sample, this clonotype was seen many times. CDR3 nucleotides: TGTGCCAGCAGCTTTCGTACTAGCGGGAGAAATGAGCAGTTCTTC. It yields the protein CASSFRTSGRNEQFF. The V and J genes are TRBV7-2 and TRBJ2-1, with TRBD2 matching over 11 bases. The trim removed 3 bases at V and 7 bases at J, leaving 5 bases unmatched. The V gene's germline CDR1 is SGHTA and CDR2 FQGNSA. This CDR3 has 15 residues.

For this clonotype: One end of the junction is discordant with germline, which a read error may explain. The chain joins TRBV29-1 to TRBJ2-5, with TRBD2 matching over 8 bases. The germline gives CDR1 SQVTM, CDR2 ANQGSEA. The CDR3 contains 14 residues. The CDR3 DNA is TGCAGCGTCACGGGGGCTAGCGGGCAAGAGACCCATTACTTC. It encodes CSVTGASGQETHYF.

In DNA form, the CDR3 reads TGTGCCAGCAGTAGCCGACTGGGCACCAACACCGGGGAGCTGTTTTTT. Its protein is CASSSRLGTNTGELFF. This chain uses TRBV6-5 with TRBJ2-2; D ambiguous. Looked up from germline, CDR1 is MNHEY and CDR2 is SVGAGI. CDR3 length: 16 amino acids. Trimming pared 5 bases from V and 2 bases from J, leaving 15 bases between.